The 9 T cell receptor beta chains reported below all come from one sample, sequenced in a study of PD-L1 blockade in urothelial cancer. Time point denoted: pretreatment peripheral blood. TCRdb's table, derived via immunoSEQ multiplex PCR, lists solely in-frame clones and lacks some. The sample contains approximately 90,000 clones, 84% of which appear only once. The source was PBMCs, collected around atezolizumab (anti-PD-L1) treatment. All receptors come from a man in his 60s with urothelial cancer.

Details on this clone: This sample includes further DNA sequences coding for the same CDR3. This chain links TRBV30 with TRBJ1-5; D may be TRBD1 (5 bases). V dropped 0 bases and J dropped 6 bases, with 9 bases sitting between them. CDR1 GTSNPN and CDR2 SVGIG come from the germline V gene (reference sequence). There are 13 residues in the CDR3. Here the CDR3 DNA reads TGTGCCTGGAGTGTCAGGGAACGTCAGCCCCAGCATTTT. Protein: CAWSVRERQPQHF. Full variable domain (missing parts from reference TRBV30 and TRBJ1-5): SQTIHQWPATLVQPVGSPLSLECTVEGTSNPNLYWYRQAAGRGLQLLFYSVGIGQISSEVPQNLSASRPQDRQFILSSKKLLLSDSGFYLCAWSVRERQPQHFGDGTRLSIL.

This clone has only a few counts. The chain carries TRBV6-5 and TRBJ2-3, with unresolved D. The germline V gene has CDR1 MNHEY and CDR2 SVGAGI. Trimming stripped 0 bases from V and 0 bases from J, with 4 bases between. This CDR3 spans 14 amino acids. CDR3 sequence (DNA): TGTGCCAGCAGTTACTCGAGTAGCACAGATACGCAGTATTTT. Protein product: CASSYSSSTDTQYF.

This clone appeared a single time. The chain joins TRBV6-1 to TRBJ1-1; 8 bases agree with TRBD1. V shed 4 bases and J 1 base; nucleotides not matched to a gene: 2. Per the germline V gene, CDR1 is MNHNS and CDR2 is SASEGT. The CDR3 runs 14 residues. The CDR3 DNA reads as TGTGCCAGCAGTGGGGGACAGGCGAACACTGAAGCTTTCTTT. As protein: CASSGGQANTEAFF.

This clone was observed a single time. The chain links TRBV5-8 to TRBJ1-1; possibly TRBD1 for D (5 bases). The CDR3 sequence is 16 residues long. The V and J ends lost 0 bases and 2 bases respectively, with 14 bases between them. Germline V lookup: CDR1 SGHTS, CDR2 YDEGEE. The CDR3 reads CASSLATDRTNTEAFF. The CDR3 DNA reads TGTGCCAGCAGCTTGGCAACCGACAGAACCAACACTGAAGCTTTCTTT.

CDR3 in amino acids: CASTPAGDDGELFF. The CDR3 DNA sequence: TGTGCCAGCACTCCTGCGGGAGACGACGGGGAGCTGTTTTTT. This rearrangement joins TRBV28 to TRBJ2-2; TRBD2 matches at 7 bases. Germline V gene sequence: CDR1 MDHEN, CDR2 SYDVKM. The CDR3 consists of 14 residues. With 7 bases clipped from V and 7 bases from J, the junction kept 9 bases outside the gene matches.

This clone was detected only a few times. In DNA form, the CDR3 reads TGTGCCAGTAGTTTCGGCTGGAGCTACGAGCAGTACTTC. Residues: CASSFGWSYEQYF. The gene calls are TRBV19 and TRBJ2-7, with no clear D. Looked up from germline, CDR1 is LNHDA and CDR2 is SQIVND (reference sequence). Deletions cut 5 bases from V and 3 bases from J, with 11 bases between. This CDR3 is 13 amino acids long. The complete variable domain, with remaining parts taken from reference TRBV19 and TRBJ2-7, reads DGGITQSPKYLFRKEGQNVTLSCEQNLNHDAMYWYRQDPGQGLRLIYYSQIVNDFQKGDIAEGYSVSREKKESFPLTVTSAQKNPTAFYLCASSFGWSYEQYFGPGTRLTVT.

The V call is TRBV19, the J call TRBJ2-5; 16 bases align to TRBD2. J gave up 3 bases and V 4 bases, and 11 bases lay outside the gene matches. From germline, CDR1 is LNHDA and CDR2 SQIVND (reference sequence). CDR3 size: 19 residues. The DNA for the CDR3 is TGTGCCAGTAGTACTCTGCTGGGACTAGCGGGAGGGATGGAAGAGACCCAGTACTTC. Protein product: CASSTLLGLAGGMEETQYF.

This clone appeared once. CDR3 in amino acids: CASSRRSGQETQYF. CDR3 sequence (DNA): TGTGCCAGTAGTCGGAGGAGCGGCCAAGAGACCCAGTACTTC. The chain recombines TRBV19 with TRBJ2-5; D perhaps matches TRBD2 (5 bases). Germline V gene data show CDR1 as LNHDA and CDR2 as SQIVND (reference sequence). The CDR3 is made up of 14 amino acids. V shed 5 bases and J shed 1 base, with 11 bases lying between them.

Only one count was recorded for this clone. The chain joins TRBV7-2 to TRBJ1-1, with no clear D. CDR1 and CDR2 from the germline V gene are SGHTA and FQGNSA. The ends were cut back, 5 bases at V and 10 bases at J, with 20 bases in the middle. The CDR3 is 14 amino acids. CDR3: CASSPSGSRSLAFF. CDR3 bases: TGTGCCAGCAGCCCCTCGGGTTCCCGAAGCTTAGCTTTCTTT.